Here is one T cell receptor beta chain with its context. For the second PCR, which ran for about 6 to 12 cycles, a sample-barcoded 5' primer and a J-beta primer mix were used. TCRdb used MiXCR to reprocess the 5' RACE reads, holding one entry per CDR3 protein. The repertoire holds approximately 350,000 distinct CDR3 sequences, with approximately 52% as singletons. The sample comes from a study of blood T cells in healthy people across ages. The sample consisted of blood. The sequence was obtained from a man aged 55 to 70 in good health.

The CDR3: CASSLEGGGMQYF. The CDR3 DNA reads TGTGCCAGCAGCTTAGAGGGCGGGGGTATGCAGTACTTC. This rearrangement joins TRBV7-2 to TRBJ2-4, with TRBD2 matching over 7 bases. The germline V gene encodes CDR1 SGHTA and CDR2 FQGNSA. Trimming cost V 1 base and J 13 bases; bases outside gene matches: 7. This CDR3 is built from 13 residues.